This entry lists 15 T cell receptor beta chains sequenced from one sample in a study of T cells after yellow fever vaccination. Using its own MiXCR run on the 5' RACE reads, TCRdb lists one record per CDR3 protein. The repertoire holds a few hundred thousand distinct CDR3 sequences, with roughly 4% as singletons. The sample consisted of PBMCs, taken 5 days after the yellow fever booster vaccination. All receptors come from a man between 18 and 29 years old who received the YFV17D yellow fever vaccine.

This clonotype was seen more than once but under ten times. This chain links TRBV6-1 with TRBJ1-6, with D tentatively TRBD1 (5 bases). This CDR3 spans 15 amino acids. Trimming left V 4 bases short and J 7 bases short, with 14 bases between. Germline values: CDR1 MNHNS, CDR2 SASEGT. The CDR3 is CASSAMGVKNSPLHF. DNA of the CDR3: TGTGCCAGCAGTGCTATGGGGGTGAAGAATTCACCCCTCCACTTT.

Ten or more counts support this clonotype. The gene calls are TRBV12-3 or TRBV12-4 and TRBJ1-2; D is perhaps TRBD1 (5 bases). The CDR3 runs to 14 residues. Trimming stripped 6 bases from V and 6 bases from J, with 17 bases between. The CDR3 region is CASRAPGPGDGYTF. In nucleotides, the CDR3 is TGTGCCAGCAGGGCACCGGGACCCGGGGATGGCTACACCTTC.

Ten or more counts support this clonotype. The chain is built from TRBV7-8 and TRBJ2-3; D gene unclear. CDR3 length: 16 residues. Germline-derived CDR1 and CDR2 are SGHVS and FQNEAQ. V lost 5 bases, J lost 2 bases, and 17 bases lay in between. The CDR3 nucleotides are TGTGCCAGCAGCCAGGTACGGGTCCGCGACACAGATACGCAGTATTTT. Translated: CASSQVRVRDTDTQYF.

As for this clonotype: Its ends do not fully match the called genes, so a read error is possible. The chain links TRBV6-2 or TRBV6-3 to TRBJ1-5; the D is unclear. CDR1 and CDR2 (germline): MNHEY, SVGEGT. The CDR3 length is 12 residues. CDR3 loop: CATGEGNEPQHF. The CDR3 nucleotides read TGTGCCACCGGGGAGGGCAATGAGCCCCAGCATTTT.

This clonotype was recorded a few times. CDR3 loop: CASRRDSHTEAFF. The CDR3 bases are TGTGCCAGCAGGAGGGACAGCCACACTGAAGCTTTCTTT. The V gene is TRBV6-5, the J gene TRBJ1-1; 7 positions agree with TRBD1. Germline V gene sequence: CDR1 MNHEY, CDR2 SVGAGI. The CDR3 has 13 residues. V trimming: 6 bases; J trimming: 3 bases; junction bases outside the gene matches: 4.

The sample holds many counts of this clonotype. V gene TRBV7-2 combines with J gene TRBJ2-2; 8 nucleotides match TRBD2. Germline V gene lookup returns CDR1 SGHTA and CDR2 FQGNSA. V was clipped by 4 bases and J by 2 bases; unmatched bases: 6. The CDR3 is 16 amino acids. The CDR3 coding sequence is TGTGCCAGCAGCTGGGACGGGGGGGCAAACACCGGGGAGCTGTTTTTT. Its translation: CASSWDGGANTGELFF.

The rearrangement links TRBV15 to TRBJ2-7; possibly TRBD2 for D (6 bases). V lost 0 bases, J lost 6 bases, and 12 bases lay in between. This CDR3 comprises 14 residues. Germline values: CDR1 LNHNV, CDR2 YYDKDF (reference sequence). Written as DNA, the CDR3 is TGTGCCACCAGCAGAGACCCGGTGGAGGGCGAGCAGTACTTC. Its protein is CATSRDPVEGEQYF.

This chain links TRBV5-5 with TRBJ2-7; D might be TRBD1 or TRBD2, each matching 5 bases. The V end lost 5 bases, the J end lost 0 bases, and 15 bases lay between the germline ends. The CDR3 contains 15 residues. CDR1 and CDR2 from the germline V gene are SGHKS and YYEKEE (reference sequence). CDR3 nucleotides: TGTGCCAGCAGGGCCGGGACCGCGAGCTCCTACGAGCAGTACTTC. The encoded protein is CASRAGTASSYEQYF.

The genes are TRBV5-1 and TRBJ1-2, with unresolved D. The CDR3 has 14 residues. Germline CDR1 SGHRS, CDR2 YFSETQ. V lost 0 bases to trimming and J lost 11 bases, with 17 bases between them. The CDR3 reads CASSLDGNNYEYTF. The CDR3 bases are TGCGCCAGCAGCTTGGATGGAAATAACTATGAATACACCTTC.

This clonotype has a count of ten or more. This chain uses TRBV29-1 with TRBJ1-5, with a possible D match to TRBD1 (5 bases). The ends were cut back, 3 bases at V and 4 bases at J, with 25 bases in the middle. Germline lookup yields CDR1 SQVTM and CDR2 ANQGSEA. This CDR3 spans 18 amino acids. DNA of the CDR3: TGCAGCGTTGACGTCAGGAAATTAGACAGACGGGGAAATCAGCCCCAGCATTTT. It codes for CSVDVRKLDRRGNQPQHF.

This clonotype was seen a few times. The chain links TRBV15 to TRBJ2-3, with 8 bases matching TRBD1. Germline assignment: CDR1 LNHNV and CDR2 YYDKDF (reference sequence). The J segment lost 6 bases and the V segment lost 7 bases, leaving 9 bases of the junction unmatched. The CDR3 loop spans 14 amino acids. In DNA, the CDR3 is TGTGCCACCAACTCGCAGGGGGCGCGGGATACGCAGTATTTT. Its translation: CATNSQGARDTQYF.

This clonotype has ten or more counts. DNA of the CDR3: TGTGCCAGCAGTTTAGGGGGTATCTACGAGCAGTACGTC. Translated: CASSLGGIYEQYV. The chain employs TRBV12-3 or TRBV12-4 and TRBJ2-7; D gene ambiguous. This CDR3 has 13 residues. Trimming took off 1 base at V and 3 bases at J, with 7 bases between the two ends.

This clonotype came up many times. The gene calls are TRBV7-6 and TRBJ2-3; 8 positions agree with TRBD2. The V gene's germline CDR1 is SGHVS and CDR2 FNYEAQ. The V and J ends lost 4 bases and 6 bases, in that order; junction bases with no gene match: 6. The CDR3 contains 14 residues. The CDR3 sequence: CASSSLAGMDTQYF. The CDR3 region has the DNA TGTGCCAGCAGCTCATTAGCGGGGATGGATACGCAGTATTTT. The full variable domain, its missing parts supplied by reference TRBV7-6 and TRBJ2-3, is GAGVSQSPRYKVTKRGQDVALRCDPISGHVSLYWYRQALGQGPEFLTYFNYEAQQDKSGLPNDRFSAERPEGSISTLTIQRTEQRDSAMYRCASSSLAGMDTQYFGPGTRLTVL.

This clonotype has ten or more counts. The chain combines TRBV7-9 with TRBJ1-6; D unclear. V lost 2 bases and J lost 6, with 2 bases in between. The V gene's germline CDR1 is SEHNR and CDR2 FQNEAQ (reference sequence). The CDR3 totals 12 residues. DNA of the CDR3: TGTGCCAGCAGCTTATTTAATTCACCCCTCCACTTT. Translated, it gives CASSLFNSPLHF.

This clonotype came up many times. V gene TRBV5-1 combines with J gene TRBJ1-2; tentative D call: TRBD1 (6 bases). This CDR3 contains 15 residues. The V end lost 0 bases, the J end lost 6 bases, and 15 bases lay between the germline ends. Germline V gene lookup returns CDR1 SGHRS and CDR2 YFSETQ. The CDR3 reads CASSLDKSSGDGYTF. DNA of the CDR3: TGCGCCAGCAGCTTGGACAAATCCTCAGGGGATGGCTACACCTTC.